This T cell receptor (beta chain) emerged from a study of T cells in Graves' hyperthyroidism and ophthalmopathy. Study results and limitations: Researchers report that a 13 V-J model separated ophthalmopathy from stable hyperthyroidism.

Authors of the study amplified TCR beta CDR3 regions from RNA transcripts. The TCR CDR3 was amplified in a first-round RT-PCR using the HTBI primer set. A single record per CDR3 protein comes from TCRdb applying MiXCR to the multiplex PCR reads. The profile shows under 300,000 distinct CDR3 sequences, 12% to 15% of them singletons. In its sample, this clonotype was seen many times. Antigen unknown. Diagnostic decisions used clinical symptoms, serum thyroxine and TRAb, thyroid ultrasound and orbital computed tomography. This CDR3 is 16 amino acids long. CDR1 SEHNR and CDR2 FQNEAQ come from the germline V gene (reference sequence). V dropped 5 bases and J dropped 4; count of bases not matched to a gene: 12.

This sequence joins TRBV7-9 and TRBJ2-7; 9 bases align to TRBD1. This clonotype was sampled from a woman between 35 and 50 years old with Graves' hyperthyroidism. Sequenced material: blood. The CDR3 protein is CASSTTRWDRAYEQYF. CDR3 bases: TGTGCCAGCAGCACCACAAGATGGGACAGGGCATACGAGCAGTACTTC.